This note documents a single TCR beta chain sequence. These data come from a study of blood T cell repertoires in COVID-19. Trimming shortened V by 5 bases and J by 4 bases, and 14 bases separated the two germline ends. The CDR3 consists of 14 residues. Germline V gene sequence: CDR1 SGHTA, CDR2 FQGTGA. Method: immunoSEQ multiplex PCR; TCRdb's copy keeps in-frame clones and lacks some. The sample lists some 100,000 clones; 80% to 90% were seen once. The clonotype comes from a human donor with acute or convalescent COVID-19. The donor label of this sample is uncertain. V usage is TRBV7-3 and J usage is TRBJ1-1; D is perhaps TRBD1 (5 bases). Specimen: peripheral blood. The CDR3 nucleotides read TGTGCCAGCAGCCCCGGGGGGGGAGGCACTGAAGCTTTCTTT. Translating it yields CASSPGGGGTEAFF. Using reference TRBV7-3 and TRBJ1-1 for the parts outside the CDR3, the full variable domain is GAGVSQTPSNKVTEKGKYVELRCDPISGHTALYWYRQSLGQGPEFLIYFQGTGAADDSGLPNDRFFAVRPEGSVSTLKIQRTERGDSAVYLCASSPGGGGTEAFFGQGTRLTVV.